A single sample is the source of the 15 T cell receptor beta chains below, sequenced in a study of blood T cells in healthy people across ages. For the second PCR, which ran for roughly 6 to 12 cycles, a sample-barcoded 5' primer and a J-beta primer mix were used. One entry per CDR3 protein, called by TCRdb with MiXCR from the 5' RACE reads. The repertoire includes 600,000 to 800,000 distinct CDR3 sequences, approximately 52% of them detected once, and less than 15% sits in the top ten. Material: blood. These receptors came from a woman older than 75 in good health.

The chain links TRBV29-1 to TRBJ2-3, with 9 positions matching TRBD2. Per germline, CDR1 SQVTM and CDR2 ANQGSEA. After removal of 0 bases from V and 5 bases from J, the junction contained 6 bases not matched to a gene. The CDR3 has 15 amino acids. The CDR3 region is CSVEDLTSGKDTQYF. DNA of the CDR3: TGCAGCGTTGAAGATCTGACTAGCGGCAAAGATACGCAGTATTTT.

In this sample, this clonotype turned up once. The rearrangement joins TRBV7-9 to TRBJ2-1; D possibly corresponds to TRBD2 (5 bases). The J call may be wrong; the DNA end is better matched by TRBJ2-7. Germline CDR1 SEHNR, CDR2 FQNEAQ (reference sequence). This CDR3 is built from 16 residues. CDR3 in amino acids: CASSSRAYITGNEQYF. In nucleotides, the CDR3 is TGTGCCAGCAGCTCCAGAGCATACATAACGGGGAATGAGCAGTACTTC.

The genes are TRBV10-3 and TRBJ2-6, with a weak D call TRBD1 (8 bases). Germline CDR1 ENHRY, CDR2 SYGVKD. This CDR3 comprises 18 residues. Trimming cost V 4 bases and J 0 bases, with 16 bases left between them. CDR3 protein: CAISGGGQVLSGANVLTF. In nucleotides, the CDR3 is TGTGCCATCAGTGGGGGGGGACAGGTCCTCTCTGGGGCCAACGTCCTGACTTTC.

J is TRBJ1-1 and V is TRBV12-3 or TRBV12-4, with a tentative D call TRBD1 (6 bases). The CDR3 has 15 amino acids. Trimming removed 6 bases from V and 7 bases from J, with 21 bases in between. The CDR3 DNA reads as TGTGCCAGCAGCCCTAACCGGGGGGGGGGCGATGAAGCTTTCTTT. This gives the protein CASSPNRGGGDEAFF.

This clonotype showed up many times. The junction departs from the called germline gene at one end, perhaps through a read error. V is TRBV3-1 and J is TRBJ2-1, with D perhaps TRBD2 (6 bases). The CDR3 contains 16 residues. Per germline, CDR1 LGHDT and CDR2 YNNKEL (reference sequence). The CDR3 DNA reads TGTGCCAGCAGCCACATAGCGGCGAGCTCCTGCAATGAGCAGTTCTTC. Its translation is CASSHIAASSCNEQFF.

The V call is TRBV3-1, the J call TRBJ2-2, with D unresolved. The CDR3 is 14 residues long. Trimming stripped 3 bases from V and 1 base from J, with 6 bases between. CDR1 and CDR2 (germline): LGHDT, YNNKEL (reference sequence). The DNA for the CDR3 is TGTGCCAGCAGCCAGGGTAGGAACACCGGGGAGCTGTTTTTT. This translates into CASSQGRNTGELFF.

The rearrangement links TRBV7-2 to TRBJ2-5; D remains ambiguous. CDR1 and CDR2 (germline): SGHTA, FQGNSA. This CDR3 is 13 amino acids long. The ends were cut back, 0 bases at V and 4 bases at J, with 6 bases in the middle. CDR3 in DNA: TGTGCCAGCAGCTTAGCGTTCATAGAGACCCAGTACTTC. This codes for CASSLAFIETQYF.

The gene calls are TRBV3-1 and TRBJ2-3; 12 nucleotides agree with TRBD2. The V gene's germline CDR1 is LGHDT and CDR2 YNNKEL (reference sequence). This CDR3 region has 16 residues. V dropped 2 bases and J dropped 4; count of bases not matched to a gene: 4. CDR3 sequence reads: CASSQSTSGGADTQYF. The CDR3 nucleotides are TGTGCCAGCAGCCAATCGACTAGCGGGGGAGCAGATACGCAGTATTTT.

In its sample, this clonotype was seen many times. The chain carries TRBV29-1 and TRBJ2-3, with a possible D match to TRBD1 (7 bases). Per the germline V gene, CDR1 is SQVTM and CDR2 is ANQGSEA. The CDR3 runs to 15 residues. The V and J ends lost 3 bases and 2 bases respectively, with 15 bases between them. CDR3 loop: CSVDGGTALTDTQYF. In DNA form, the CDR3 reads TGCAGCGTTGACGGCGGGACAGCCCTCACAGATACGCAGTATTTT.

V and J are TRBV27 and TRBJ2-1; tentative D call: TRBD2 (7 bases). Trimming took 6 bases from V and 5 from J, leaving 26 bases between them. CDR1 is MNHEY and CDR2 is SMNVEV in the germline V gene (reference sequence). This CDR3 is 18 amino acids long. CDR3 nucleotides: TGTGCCAGCAGCCCGGATGAGGGGAGGGGGGGCCCAAACAATGAGCAGTTCTTC. It yields the protein CASSPDEGRGGPNNEQFF.

V and J are TRBV5-1 and TRBJ2-5; D may correspond to TRBD1 or TRBD2 (6 bases each). CDR1 and CDR2 (germline): SGHRS, YFSETQ. This CDR3 has 15 amino acids. Trimming shortened V by 4 bases and J by 7 bases, and 20 bases separated the two germline ends. The CDR3 protein is CASSEPRGQAGTQYF. For the CDR3, the DNA is TGCGCCAGCAGCGAGCCTAGGGGACAAGCGGGGACCCAGTACTTC.

This clonotype was picked up a small number of times. The J gene is TRBJ1-5, the V gene TRBV2, with D perhaps matching TRBD1 (5 bases). CDR1 and CDR2 (germline): SNHLY, FYNNEI. The CDR3 extends over 17 amino acids. V was cut by 4 bases and J by 3 bases, with 19 bases left in between. The CDR3 here is CASSGTPGPLTNQPQHF. The CDR3 DNA reads as TGTGCCAGCAGTGGGACCCCGGGACCCCTCACCAATCAGCCCCAGCATTTT. Combining the CDR3 with reference TRBV2 and TRBJ1-5 gives the whole variable domain EPEVTQTPSHQVTQMGQEVILRCVPISNHLYFYWYRQILGQKVEFLVSFYNNEISEKSEIFDDQFSVERPDGSNFTLKIRSTKLEDSAMYFCASSGTPGPLTNQPQHFGDGTRLSIL.

This clonotype was seen at least ten times. The V gene is TRBV6-8, the J gene TRBJ2-7; D remains unclear. This CDR3 contains 13 residues. The germline CDR1 and CDR2 sequences are MNHGY and SAAAGT. V was trimmed by 7 bases and J by 3 bases, leaving 13 bases between them. The CDR3 DNA is TGTGCCAGCACCAACGAGAGGAACTACGAGCAGTACTTC. It translates to CASTNERNYEQYF.

The V and J genes are TRBV27 and TRBJ2-2, with D possibly matching TRBD2 (5 bases). CDR1 is MNHEY, CDR2 SMNVEV, per germline (reference sequence). V lost 6 bases and J 8 bases, leaving 16 bases between the germline ends. The CDR3 has 14 residues. CDR3: CASSPTRSIGELFF. The CDR3 DNA sequence: TGTGCCAGCAGCCCAACTAGAAGCATTGGGGAGCTGTTTTTT.

The sample holds one count of this clonotype. Just one base apart from a much larger clone, this may be a read error. CDR3 DNA sequence: TGCGCCAGCAGCCCGGGGATCCGCAGGAGCTCCTACGGGCAGTACTTC. Its protein is CASSPGIRRSSYGQYF. The chain carries TRBV5-1 and TRBJ2-7; D is perhaps TRBD2 (5 bases). The CDR3 is made up of 16 amino acids. In germline, CDR1 is SGHRS, CDR2 YFSETQ.